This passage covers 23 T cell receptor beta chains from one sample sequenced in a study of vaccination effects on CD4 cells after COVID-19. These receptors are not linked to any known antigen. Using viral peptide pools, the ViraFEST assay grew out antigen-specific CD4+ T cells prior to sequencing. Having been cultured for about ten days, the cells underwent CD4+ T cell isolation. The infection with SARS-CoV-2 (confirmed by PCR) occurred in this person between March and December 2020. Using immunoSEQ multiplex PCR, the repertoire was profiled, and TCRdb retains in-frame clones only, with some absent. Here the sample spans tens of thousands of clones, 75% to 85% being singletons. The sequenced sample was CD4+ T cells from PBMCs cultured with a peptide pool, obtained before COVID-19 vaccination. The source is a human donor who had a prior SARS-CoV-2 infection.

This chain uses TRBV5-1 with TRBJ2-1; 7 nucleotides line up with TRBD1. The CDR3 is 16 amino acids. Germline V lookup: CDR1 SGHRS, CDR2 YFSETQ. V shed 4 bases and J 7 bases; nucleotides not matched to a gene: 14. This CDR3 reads CASSRGQFLHLNEQFF. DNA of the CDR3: TGCGCCAGCAGCCGGGGACAGTTCTTACACTTAAATGAGCAGTTCTTC.

The CDR3 region has the DNA TGCGCCAGCAGCTTGGATCCGGATCCTACCTACGAGCAGTACTTC. Its translation is CASSLDPDPTYEQYF. The rearrangement joins TRBV5-1 to TRBJ2-7, with D uncertain. The CDR3 spans 15 residues. Trimming stripped 0 bases from V and 2 bases from J, with 12 bases between. Germline-derived CDR1 and CDR2 are SGHRS and YFSETQ. The complete variable domain, with remaining parts taken from reference TRBV5-1 and TRBJ2-7, reads KAGVTQTPRYLIKTRGQQVTLSCSPISGHRSVSWYQQTPGQGLQFLFEYFSETQRNKGNFPGRFSGRQFSNSRSEMNVSTLELGDSALYLCASSLDPDPTYEQYFGPGTRLTVT.

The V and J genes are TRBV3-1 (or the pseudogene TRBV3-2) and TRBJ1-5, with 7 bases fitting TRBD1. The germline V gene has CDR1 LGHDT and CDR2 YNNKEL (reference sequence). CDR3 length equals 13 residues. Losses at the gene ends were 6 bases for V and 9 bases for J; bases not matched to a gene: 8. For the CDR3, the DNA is TGTGCCAGCAGTCGTGACAGGGCTCGGCCCCAGCATTTT. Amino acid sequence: CASSRDRARPQHF.

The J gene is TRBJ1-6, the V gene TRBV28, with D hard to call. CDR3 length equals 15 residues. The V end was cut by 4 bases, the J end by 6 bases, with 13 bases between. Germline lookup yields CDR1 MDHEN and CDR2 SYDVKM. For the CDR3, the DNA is TGTGCCAGCAGTTCCCCTTCTACGGCTAATTCACCCCTCCACTTT. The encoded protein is CASSSPSTANSPLHF.

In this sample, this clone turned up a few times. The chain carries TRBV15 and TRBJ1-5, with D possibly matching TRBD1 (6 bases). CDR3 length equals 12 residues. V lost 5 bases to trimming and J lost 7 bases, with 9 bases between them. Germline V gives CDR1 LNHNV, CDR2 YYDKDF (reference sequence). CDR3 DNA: TGTGCCACCAGCGACAGGAACCAGCCCCAGCATTTT. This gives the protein CATSDRNQPQHF.

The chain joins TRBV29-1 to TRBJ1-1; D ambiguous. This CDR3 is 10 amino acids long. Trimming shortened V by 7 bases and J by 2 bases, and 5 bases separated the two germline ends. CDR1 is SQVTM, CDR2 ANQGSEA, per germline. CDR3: CSGVNTEAFF. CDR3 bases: TGCAGCGGTGTAAACACTGAAGCTTTCTTT.

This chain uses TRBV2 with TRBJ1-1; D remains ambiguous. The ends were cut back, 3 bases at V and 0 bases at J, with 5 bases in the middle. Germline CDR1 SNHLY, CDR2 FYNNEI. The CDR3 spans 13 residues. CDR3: CASSDDMNTEAFF. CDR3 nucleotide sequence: TGTGCCAGCAGTGATGACATGAACACTGAAGCTTTCTTT.

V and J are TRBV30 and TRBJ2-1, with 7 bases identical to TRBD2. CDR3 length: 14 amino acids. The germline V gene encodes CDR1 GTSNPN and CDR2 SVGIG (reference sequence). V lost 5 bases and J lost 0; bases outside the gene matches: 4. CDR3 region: CAWEAGNSYNEQFF. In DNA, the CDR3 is TGTGCCTGGGAAGCGGGAAACTCCTACAATGAGCAGTTCTTC.

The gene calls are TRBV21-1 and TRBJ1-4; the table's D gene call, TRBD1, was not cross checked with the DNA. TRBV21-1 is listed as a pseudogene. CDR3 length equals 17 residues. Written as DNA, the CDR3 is TGTGCCAGCAGCAAAGAAATGACAGGGGGCTTCTGTGAAAAACTGTTTTTT. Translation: CASSKEMTGGFCEKLFF.

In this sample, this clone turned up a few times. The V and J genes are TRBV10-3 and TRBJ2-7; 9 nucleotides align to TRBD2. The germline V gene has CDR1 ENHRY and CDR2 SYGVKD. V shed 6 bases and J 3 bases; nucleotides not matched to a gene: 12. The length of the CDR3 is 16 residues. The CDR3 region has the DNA TGTGCCATCAGCCCGCGAGGAGCGGGAGGCCTCTACGAGCAGTACTTC. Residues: CAISPRGAGGLYEQYF.

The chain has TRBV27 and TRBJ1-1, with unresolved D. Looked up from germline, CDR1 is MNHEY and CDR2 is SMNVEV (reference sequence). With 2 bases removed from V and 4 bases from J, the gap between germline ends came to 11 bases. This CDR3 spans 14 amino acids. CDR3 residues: CASSLLVSSTEAFF. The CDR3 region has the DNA TGTGCCAGCAGTTTACTGGTATCGAGCACTGAAGCTTTCTTT.

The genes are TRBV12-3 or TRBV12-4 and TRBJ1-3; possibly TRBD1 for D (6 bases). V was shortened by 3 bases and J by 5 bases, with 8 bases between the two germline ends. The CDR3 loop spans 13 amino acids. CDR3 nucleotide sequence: TGTGCCAGCAGTTTGGGACACAGAAACACCATATATTTT. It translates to CASSLGHRNTIYF.

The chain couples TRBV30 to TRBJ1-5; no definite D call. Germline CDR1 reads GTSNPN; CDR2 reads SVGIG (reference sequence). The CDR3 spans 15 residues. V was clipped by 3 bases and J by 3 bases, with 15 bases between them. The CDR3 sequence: CAWRGSNRANQPQHF. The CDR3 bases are TGTGCCTGGAGGGGGTCGAACAGAGCCAATCAGCCCCAGCATTTT.

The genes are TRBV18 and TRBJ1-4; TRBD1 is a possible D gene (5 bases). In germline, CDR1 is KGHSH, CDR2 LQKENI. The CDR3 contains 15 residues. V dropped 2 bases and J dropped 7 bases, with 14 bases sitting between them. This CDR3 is CASSPDGSDIEKLFF. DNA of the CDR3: TGTGCCAGCTCACCAGACGGTTCGGACATTGAAAAACTGTTTTTT.

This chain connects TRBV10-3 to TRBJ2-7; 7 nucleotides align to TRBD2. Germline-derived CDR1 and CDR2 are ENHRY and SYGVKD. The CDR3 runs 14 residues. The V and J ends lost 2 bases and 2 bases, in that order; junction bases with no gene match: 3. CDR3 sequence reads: CAISEGLAAYEQYF. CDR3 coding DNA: TGTGCCATCAGTGAGGGGCTAGCGGCCTACGAGCAGTACTTC.

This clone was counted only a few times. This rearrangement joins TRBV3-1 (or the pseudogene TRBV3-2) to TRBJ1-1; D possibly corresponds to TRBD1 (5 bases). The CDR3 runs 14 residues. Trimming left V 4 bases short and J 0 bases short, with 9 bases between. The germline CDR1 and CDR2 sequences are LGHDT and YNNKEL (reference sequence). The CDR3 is CASSRLGVNTEAFF. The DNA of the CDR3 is TGTGCCAGCAGCCGTCTGGGGGTGAACACTGAAGCTTTCTTT.

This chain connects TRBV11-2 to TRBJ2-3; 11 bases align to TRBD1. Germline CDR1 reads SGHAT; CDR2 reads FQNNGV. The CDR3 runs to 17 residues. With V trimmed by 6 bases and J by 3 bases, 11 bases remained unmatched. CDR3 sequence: CASSRDPGQGATDTQYF. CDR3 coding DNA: TGTGCCAGCAGTCGAGACCCAGGACAGGGGGCAACAGATACGCAGTATTTT. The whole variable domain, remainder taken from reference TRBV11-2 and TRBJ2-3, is EAGVAQSPRYKIIEKRQSVAFWCNPISGHATLYWYQQILGQGPKLLIQFQNNGVVDDSQLPKDRFSAERLKGVDSTLKIQPAKLEDSAVYLCASSRDPGQGATDTQYFGPGTRLTVL.

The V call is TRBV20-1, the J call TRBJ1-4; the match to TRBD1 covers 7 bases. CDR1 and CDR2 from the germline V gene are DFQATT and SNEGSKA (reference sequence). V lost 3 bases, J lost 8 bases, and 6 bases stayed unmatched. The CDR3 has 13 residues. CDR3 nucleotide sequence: TGCAGTGCTAGTAAGGGGGCTTACGAAAAACTGTTTTTT. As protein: CSASKGAYEKLFF.

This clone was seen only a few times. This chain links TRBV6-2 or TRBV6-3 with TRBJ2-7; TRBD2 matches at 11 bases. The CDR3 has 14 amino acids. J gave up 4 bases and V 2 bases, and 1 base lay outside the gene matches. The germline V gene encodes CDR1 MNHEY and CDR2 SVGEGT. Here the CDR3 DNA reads TGTGCCAGCAGTTACGGGACTAGCGGTTACGAGCAGTACTTC. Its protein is CASSYGTSGYEQYF.

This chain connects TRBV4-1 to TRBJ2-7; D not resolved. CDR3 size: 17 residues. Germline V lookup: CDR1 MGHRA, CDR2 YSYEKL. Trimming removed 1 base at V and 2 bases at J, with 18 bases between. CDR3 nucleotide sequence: TGCGCCAGCAGCCAAGCCATTTATCGCTACCCTCCCTACGAGCAGTACTTC. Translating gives CASSQAIYRYPPYEQYF.

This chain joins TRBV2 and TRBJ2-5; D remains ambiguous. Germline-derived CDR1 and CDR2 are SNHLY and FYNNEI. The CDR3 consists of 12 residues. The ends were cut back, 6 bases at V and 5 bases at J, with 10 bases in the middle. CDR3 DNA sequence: TGTGCCAGCAGCCGCTCCCGGGAGACCCAGTACTTC. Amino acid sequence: CASSRSRETQYF.

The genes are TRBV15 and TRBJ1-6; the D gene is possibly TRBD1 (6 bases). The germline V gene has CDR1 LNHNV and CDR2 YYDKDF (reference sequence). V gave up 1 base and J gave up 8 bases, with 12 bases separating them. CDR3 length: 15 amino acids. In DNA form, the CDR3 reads TGTGCCACCAGCAGAGTCCCAGGGGTAGATTCACCCCTCCACTTT. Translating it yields CATSRVPGVDSPLHF.

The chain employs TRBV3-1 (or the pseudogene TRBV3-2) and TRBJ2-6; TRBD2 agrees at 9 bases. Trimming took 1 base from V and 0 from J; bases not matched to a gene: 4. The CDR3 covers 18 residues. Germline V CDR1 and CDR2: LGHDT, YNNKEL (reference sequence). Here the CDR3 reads CASSQVAGAPSGANVLTF. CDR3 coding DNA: TGTGCCAGCAGCCAAGTAGCGGGGGCCCCCTCTGGGGCCAACGTCCTGACTTTC.